This T cell receptor (beta chain) was sequenced during a study of cytomegalovirus exposure and HLA in healthy donors. Study-level points and caveats: The study carried out a later analysis of TCR beta sequences. It associated 15,000 to 20,000 of them with specific HLA alleles at a false discovery rate of 0.05.

A note on this clone: Its specificity is unknown. In the same sample, other DNA sequences code for this CDR3.

V gave up 0 bases and J gave up 0 bases; unmatched junction bases: 2. Germline V gives CDR1 SGHRS, CDR2 YFSETQ. The CDR3 has 16 residues. Vbeta (60) and Jbeta (13) primers were used in the PCR. The assay was immunoSEQ multiplex PCR, and TCRdb's table has in-frame clones only and misses some. The sample contains 150,000 or so clones, around four fifths of which appear only once. The gene calls are TRBV5-1 and TRBJ2-2; 7 bases agree with TRBD1. The TCR comes from a young man in good health and CMV-seropositive. Source material: PBMCs. The DNA for the CDR3 is TGCGCCAGCAGCTTGGCCGGGACAGCGAACACCGGGGAGCTGTTTTTT. It specifies CASSLAGTANTGELFF.